The rows below give T cell receptor beta chains drawn from one sample of a study. TCRdb called the 5' RACE reads again in MiXCR, with one record for every CDR3 protein. The sample lists about 62,000 distinct CDR3 sequences, about 31% seen once, with roughly 2.1% in the top ten. The sequenced sample was tumor-infiltrating naive CD4+ T cells sorted from the breast tumor. These receptors originate from a female donor with breast cancer. CDR3s include the opening cysteine and the closing phenylalanine or tryptophan. The order of the fields is V gene, D gene, J gene, clone size, CDR3 protein, CDR3 DNA. A D gene is named only where the DNA matches it firmly. Size tells how often a clone was seen (once, few, many) or the class of an expanded clone, and some rows leave it out.

>TRBV12-1|-|TRBJ2-2|-
CASSSRSLAGAHTGELFF
TGTGCCAGCAGCTCCCGGAGTCTAGCGGGCGCCCACACCGGGGAGCTGTTTTTT
>TRBV7-3|-|TRBJ2-2|-
CASSSGGELFF
TGTGCCAGCAGCTCCGGAGGGGAGCTGTTTTTT
>TRBV5-1|-|TRBJ2-1|-
CASSLSGAYNEQFF
TGCGCCAGCAGCTTGTCAGGGGCCTACAATGAGCAGTTCTTC
>TRBV3-1|TRBD2|TRBJ2-7|-
CASSPLAGEGEQYF
TGTGCCAGCAGTCCACTAGCGGGAGAAGGGGAGCAGTACTTC
>TRBV7-6|-|TRBJ2-5|-
CASSLARLKETQYF
TGTGCCAGCAGCTTAGCGCGACTAAAAGAGACCCAGTACTTC
>TRBV7-2|TRBD2|TRBJ2-1|-
CASINEGSGRAGVSEQFF
TGTGCCAGCATCAACGAGGGTAGCGGGAGGGCCGGGGTCTCTGAGCAGTTCTTC
>TRBV3-1|TRBD2|TRBJ2-5|-
CASSQGWTSGMETQYF
TGTGCCAGCAGCCAAGGATGGACTAGCGGGATGGAGACCCAGTACTTC
>TRBV6-2/TRBV6-3|-|TRBJ1-5|many
CASSPSPQNNQPQHF
TGTGCCAGCAGTCCCTCGCCCCAGAACAATCAGCCCCAGCATTTT
>TRBV5-1|-|TRBJ1-4|-
CAGSLVSEKNEKLFF
TGCGCCGGCAGCTTGGTCTCGGAAAAAAATGAAAAACTGTTTTTT
>TRBV5-1|-|TRBJ2-5|many
CASSFTGRQETQYF
TGCGCCAGCAGCTTTACAGGGCGACAAGAGACCCAGTACTTC
>TRBV7-7|TRBD2|TRBJ2-5|few
CASSLRVAGLQETQYF
TGTGCTAGCAGCTTAAGAGTAGCGGGCCTCCAAGAGACCCAGTACTTC
>TRBV7-9|-|TRBJ1-1|many
CASSPQAKLTEAFF
TGTGCCAGCAGCCCACAGGCCAAATTGACTGAAGCTTTCTTT
>TRBV4-2|TRBD2|TRBJ2-1|few
CASSQELAGDREQFF
TGTGCCAGCAGCCAAGAACTAGCGGGAGATCGAGAGCAGTTCTTC
>TRBV6-6|TRBD2|TRBJ2-3|-
CASSPGGRGARDTQYF
TGTGCCAGCAGTCCCGGGGGGCGGGGGGCCAGAGATACGCAGTATTTT
>TRBV6-5|-|TRBJ1-1|-
CASSYRWVTGGRNTEAFF
TGTGCCAGCAGTTACCGATGGGTGACAGGCGGCAGGAACACTGAAGCTTTCTTT
>TRBV29-1|TRBD2|TRBJ2-3|few
CSVVGAGAADTQYF
TGCAGCGTTGTAGGAGCGGGGGCCGCGGATACGCAGTATTTT
>TRBV5-4|TRBD1|TRBJ1-2|once
CASSLDRGYGYTF
TGTGCCAGCAGCTTGGACAGGGGTTATGGCTACACCTTC
>TRBV5-4|TRBD1|TRBJ1-1|medium-sized
CASSLEQGETEAFF
TGTGCCAGCAGCTTAGAACAGGGGGAAACTGAAGCTTTCTTT
>TRBV5-1|TRBD1|TRBJ1-2|few
CASSSGTVNNYGYTF
TGCGCCAGCAGCTCCGGGACAGTGAATAACTATGGCTACACCTTC
>TRBV4-1|TRBD1|TRBJ1-4|-
CASSHGTGAAGTEKLFF
TGCGCCAGCAGCCACGGGACAGGGGCTGCGGGGACGGAAAAACTGTTTTTT
>TRBV12-3/TRBV12-4|TRBD1|TRBJ1-2|many
CASSLEGTGIHGYTF
TGTGCCAGCAGTTTAGAGGGGACAGGGATCCATGGCTACACCTTC
>TRBV9|-|TRBJ2-3|few
CASSVGRDGTDTQYF
TGTGCCAGCAGCGTAGGTCGCGACGGCACAGATACGCAGTATTTT
>TRBV29-1|-|TRBJ2-3|-
CSVEWPTVEFTDTQYF
TGCAGCGTTGAGTGGCCGACAGTAGAGTTCACAGATACGCAGTATTTT
>TRBV5-1|TRBD1|TRBJ1-6|few
CASSQGQETPLHF
TGCGCCAGCAGCCAGGGACAGGAAACACCCCTCCACTTT
>TRBV5-1|TRBD1|TRBJ2-3|-
CASSLQGTGGDTQYF
TGCGCCAGCAGCTTACAAGGGACAGGGGGCGATACGCAGTATTTT
>TRBV5-1|TRBD2|TRBJ2-3|few
CASSPRTSGDGADTQYF
TGCGCCAGCAGCCCACGGACTAGCGGGGATGGCGCAGATACGCAGTATTTT
>TRBV27|-|TRBJ1-2|-
CASSSTPTGDQNYGYTF
TGTGCCAGCAGTTCCACACCGACAGGCGACCAAAACTATGGCTACACCTTC
>TRBV4-2|TRBD1|TRBJ2-5|-
CASSQAGTGTETQYF
TGTGCCAGCAGCCAAGCAGGGACAGGGACGGAGACCCAGTACTTC
>TRBV28|TRBD2|TRBJ2-3|-
CASRSGGDTDTQYF
TGTGCCAGCAGGTCGGGGGGAGACACAGATACGCAGTATTTT
>TRBV5-4|-|TRBJ2-1|-
CASSTSRGGSGSEQFF
TGTGCCAGCAGCACCTCAAGGGGGGGTAGTGGTAGTGAGCAGTTCTTC
>TRBV6-1|TRBD1|TRBJ1-4|-
CASSSPDRGHEKLFF
TGTGCCAGCAGTTCCCCGGACAGGGGGCATGAAAAACTGTTTTTT
>TRBV4-1|TRBD2|TRBJ2-1|-
CASSHLKTSGSGNEQFF
TGCGCCAGCAGCCACCTAAAAACTAGCGGGAGTGGTAATGAGCAGTTCTTC
>TRBV20-1|-|TRBJ1-2|-
CSARDISKGPNYGYTF
TGCAGTGCTAGAGATATATCGAAGGGGCCTAACTATGGCTACACCTTC
>TRBV20-1|TRBD1|TRBJ2-7|-
CSADRTGYGEQYF
TGCAGTGCTGACAGGACAGGGTACGGCGAGCAGTACTTC
>TRBV6-2/TRBV6-3|TRBD2|TRBJ2-1|many
CASSLPSGLADNEQFF
TGTGCCAGCAGCCTACCGTCGGGACTAGCGGATAATGAGCAGTTCTTC
>TRBV5-1|-|TRBJ2-5|few
CASSFGPAETQYF
TGCGCCAGCAGCTTTGGACCAGCGGAGACCCAGTACTTC
>TRBV20-1|-|TRBJ2-4|-
CSAPPAEGLSIQYF
TGCAGTGCTCCACCTGCCGAAGGGCTGAGCATTCAGTACTTC
>TRBV4-2|-|TRBJ2-3|-
CASSRGLTDTQYF
TGTGCCAGCAGCCGAGGGCTCACAGATACGCAGTATTTT
>TRBV4-1|-|TRBJ1-5|few
CASSQVAGGNQPQHF
TGCGCCAGCAGCCAAGTGGCCGGGGGGAATCAGCCCCAGCATTTT
>TRBV20-1|-|TRBJ1-1|many
CSAFRDGTEAFF
TGCAGTGCTTTCAGGGATGGCACTGAAGCTTTCTTT
>TRBV3-1|-|TRBJ2-5|-
CASSQGGSGARETQYF
TGTGCCAGCAGCCAAGGGGGATCAGGAGCACGGGAGACCCAGTACTTC